The rows below give T cell receptor beta chains drawn from one sample of a study of blood T cell repertoires in COVID-19. Sequencing was performed with immunoSEQ multiplex PCR; in TCRdb, only in-frame clones are kept and a portion is missing. The table lists some 450,000 clones, approximately 88% of them singletons, with roughly 12% in the top ten. Sequenced input: peripheral blood. The source is a woman aged 45-60 years with COVID-19, enrolled during active disease. The CDR3 runs from the conserved cysteine through the conserved F or W. Fields, in order: V gene, clone size, D gene, J gene, CDR3 DNA, CDR3 protein. A D gene is named only where the DNA matches it firmly. Size is stated for part of the rows, as once, few or many counts, or as a class when the clone is expanded.

TRBV2	-	-	TRBJ1-1	TGTGCCAGCGGGGCGGGGCCGTACACTGAAGCTTTCTTT	CASGAGPYTEAFF
TRBV18	once	-	TRBJ1-5	TGTGCCAGCTCACCACCGCAGGGGCTTCCCCAGCATTTT	CASSPPQGLPQHF
TRBV6-5	-	-	TRBJ1-1	TGTGCCAGCAGTTACCCCGACGGGGACACTGAAGCTTTCTTT	CASSYPDGDTEAFF
TRBV7-3	-	-	TRBJ2-7	TGTGCCAGCAGCTCACAGGCCACCGCTTCCTACGAGCAGTACTTC	CASSSQATASYEQYF
TRBV30	-	-	TRBJ1-5	TGTGCCTGGAGTGTAAAGGGGTCGAGTCAGCCCCAGCATTTT	CAWSVKGSSQPQHF
TRBV5-6	-	-	TRBJ1-6	TGTGCCAGCAGCTTTACACTTGGCGGTAATTCACCCCTCCACTTT	CASSFTLGGNSPLHF
TRBV18	-	-	TRBJ1-3	TGTGCCAGCTCACCACCTGGAGGCGCCGGAAACACCATATATTTT	CASSPPGGAGNTIYF
TRBV5-6	-	TRBD1	TRBJ1-6	TGTGCCAGCAGCCCCCGACAGGGAACTCTGGGTTCACCCCTCCACTTT	CASSPRQGTLGSPLHF
TRBV6-5	-	-	TRBJ1-6	TGTGCCAGCCGGAGCTCCTATAATTCACCCCTCCACTTT	CASRSSYNSPLHF
TRBV6-1	-	-	TRBJ2-5	TGTGCCAGCAGTGAGGGGACTTTAACTCGTCGAGAGACCCAGTACTTC	CASSEGTLTRRETQYF
TRBV6-5	once	-	TRBJ2-1	TGTGCCAGCACCACCAGACAGAGCTCCTACAATGAGCAGTTCTTC	CASTTRQSSYNEQFF
TRBV2	-	-	TRBJ2-3	TGTGCCAGCAGTGAGAGCGGCTTTAGCACAGATACGCAGTATTTT	CASSESGFSTDTQYF
TRBV7-2	-	-	TRBJ2-3	TGTGCCAGCAGCTCCTGGGACCACGGGGGTACGCAGTATTTT	CASSSWDHGGTQYF
TRBV4-1	-	TRBD2	TRBJ2-1	TGCGCCAGCAGCTCCCGCCTAGCGGGGGGGCCGAGTGAGCAGTTCTTC	CASSSRLAGGPSEQFF
TRBV27	-	-	TRBJ1-2	TGTGCCAGCAGTCCTAGCGCATTGGGAAACTATGGCTACACCTTC	CASSPSALGNYGYTF
TRBV2	-	TRBD1	TRBJ1-2	TGTGCCAGCAGTACAGGGGGTTGGGGCTACACCTTC	CASSTGGWGYTF
TRBV6-6	-	-	TRBJ2-3	TGTGCCAGCACCCGAGGCGGGGAGTCCACAGATACGCAGTATTTT	CASTRGGESTDTQYF
TRBV12-5	-	-	TRBJ2-3	TGTGCTAGTGGTATTCGGGACTCCGATACGCAGTATTTT	CASGIRDSDTQYF
TRBV6-5	-	-	TRBJ1-2	TGTGCCAGCAGTTACTCCTATCAGGGTAGCGGCTACACCTTC	CASSYSYQGSGYTF
TRBV19	once	TRBD1	TRBJ2-5	TGTGCCAGTAGTATGACAGGGCAAGAGACCCAGTACTTC	CASSMTGQETQYF
TRBV5-4	-	TRBD1	TRBJ2-3	TGTGCCAGCAGGTTTGACAGGGGGACAGATACGCAGTATTTT	CASRFDRGTDTQYF
TRBV5-1	-	TRBD1	TRBJ2-2	TGCGCCAGCAGCGACCACCCACAGGGGGCCACCGGGGAGCTGTTTTTT	CASSDHPQGATGELFF
TRBV19	-	TRBD1	TRBJ1-1	TGTGCCAGTAGTATCGGAGGGGGCGAGGACACTGAAGCTTTCTTT	CASSIGGGEDTEAFF
TRBV7-8	-	TRBD1	TRBJ2-2	TGTGCCAGCAGCTTAGTTTTCCGTGACAGGGGGTCCGGGGAGCTGTTTTTT	CASSLVFRDRGSGELFF
TRBV27	-	-	TRBJ2-5	TGTGCCAGCAGTTCCGGGTCCTCTAGGGAGACCCAGTACTTC	CASSSGSSRETQYF
TRBV2	-	-	TRBJ1-6	TGTGCCAGCAGCCCCCAAGGACTGGGAAATTCACCCCTCCACTTT	CASSPQGLGNSPLHF
TRBV6-2/TRBV6-3	many	-	TRBJ2-7	TGTGCCAGCAGTTACGGTAAAATCGCGGTTACCTACGAGCAGTACTTC	CASSYGKIAVTYEQYF
TRBV6-5	-	-	TRBJ1-5	TGTGCCAGCAGTTCTCAGGGAAATCAGCCCCAGCATTTT	CASSSQGNQPQHF
TRBV14	-	-	TRBJ2-7	TGTGCCAGCAGCCCGCGGTTGGGGGGCTCCTACGAGCAGTACTTC	CASSPRLGGSYEQYF
TRBV6-5	-	-	TRBJ2-3	TGTGCCAGCAGTTACCGCGGGGGCCCTAGCACAGATACGCAGTATTTT	CASSYRGGPSTDTQYF
TRBV7-2	-	-	TRBJ1-1	TGTGCCAGCAGCCAACACCACCGGAACACTGAAGCTTTCTTT	CASSQHHRNTEAFF
TRBV11-1	-	-	TRBJ2-5	TGTGCCAGCAGCTTAGTGTCGGGTAGCGGAGAGACCCAGTACTTC	CASSLVSGSGETQYF
TRBV6-5	-	-	TRBJ2-6	TGTGCCAGCAGCCCCATCAGGCTCGGGGCCAACGTCCTGACTTTC	CASSPIRLGANVLTF
TRBV28	once	-	TRBJ1-2	TGTGCCAGCAGTTTACAGGCCAGGGGCGATGGCTACACCTTC	CASSLQARGDGYTF
TRBV19	-	-	TRBJ1-1	TGTGCCAGTACTCGAATTATTGGGAGGGGGAACACTGAAGCTTTCTTT	CASTRIIGRGNTEAFF
TRBV9	-	-	TRBJ1-3	TGTGCCAGCAGCGTAGCGGGGGGGACTGGAAACACCATATATTTT	CASSVAGGTGNTIYF
TRBV18	-	-	TRBJ1-1	TGTGCCAGCTCACCTTCAGGGGAAGGCACTGAAGCTTTCTTT	CASSPSGEGTEAFF